Sequencing of this T cell receptor beta chain was carried out in a study of T cell repertoires in cytomegalovirus infection. General study findings and limits: CMV-specific TCR beta clonotypes restricted by HLA-C were the ones dominating the ex vivo response.

The table lists this clonotype with a few counts. Antigen unknown. One entry per CDR3 protein results from TCRdb running MiXCR on the reads. Of fewer than 850,000 distinct CDR3 sequences listed, 25% to 35% were seen once; the top ten hold around 14%. V gave up 10 bases and J gave up 5 bases; unmatched junction bases: 4. The CDR3 extends over 12 amino acids. CDR1 is LNHDA and CDR2 is SQIVND in the germline V gene (reference sequence). This chain joins TRBV19 and TRBJ1-1; 10 positions match TRBD1. This TCR was recovered from a human donor in good health (CMV status not recorded). Some clones in this sample may be carry-over from other donors' samples. Sequences were derived from cultured CD8+ T cells from PBMCs, sampled from culture after CMV antigen stimulation. CDR3 in amino acids: CATRQGATEAFF. The CDR3 DNA reads as TGTGCCACCAGACAGGGGGCTACTGAAGCTTTCTTT. Complete variable domain (other parts from reference TRBV19 and TRBJ1-1): DGGITQSPKYLFRKEGQNVTLSCEQNLNHDAMYWYRQDPGQGLRLIYYSQIVNDFQKGDIAEGYSVSREKKESFPLTVTSAQKNPTAFYLCATRQGATEAFFGQGTRLTVV.